The 9 T cell receptor beta chains listed next were all sequenced from one sample in a study of OX40 agonist ivuxolimab in advanced cancers. Using immunoSEQ multiplex PCR, the repertoire was profiled, and TCRdb retains in-frame clones only, with some absent. The sample includes roughly 100,000 clones, about four fifths of them seen just once. Sequenced material: CD4+ or CD8+ T cells sorted from blood, taken in a trial of the OX40 agonist ivuxolimab. The receptors stem from an adult with an advanced solid tumor such as melanoma, head and neck, liver or kidney cancer.

The chain couples TRBV11-2 to TRBJ2-5; D gene unclear. CDR3 size: 15 residues. V was pared by 5 bases and J by 2 bases, with 15 bases between. Germline V CDR1 and CDR2: SGHAT, FQNNGV. This CDR3 is CASSGYRRQQETQYF. The CDR3 nucleotides are TGTGCCAGCAGCGGATACAGAAGACAACAAGAGACCCAGTACTTC.

The gene calls are TRBV18 and TRBJ1-5; D unclear. With 2 bases removed from V and 3 bases from J, the gap between germline ends came to 8 bases. The CDR3 is 14 residues long. Germline lookup yields CDR1 KGHSH and CDR2 LQKENI. CDR3 coding DNA: TGTGCCAGCTCACCAACGGGCAACAATCAGCCCCAGCATTTT. Its translation: CASSPTGNNQPQHF.

CDR3 coding DNA: TGTGCGTCGCAGTTCCAAGAGACCCAGTACTTC. This encodes CASQFQETQYF. The chain employs TRBV30 and TRBJ2-5; D gene uncertain. The CDR3 has 11 residues. Germline V CDR1 and CDR2: GTSNPN, SVGIG (reference sequence).

V gene TRBV7-8 combines with J gene TRBJ1-1, with 8 positions matching TRBD1. V gave up 2 bases and J gave up 4 bases; unmatched junction bases: 3. The germline gives CDR1 SGHVS, CDR2 FQNEAQ. CDR3 length: 14 amino acids. The chain's CDR3 is CASSLTGGRTEAFF. As DNA, the CDR3 is TGTGCCAGCAGCTTAACAGGGGGACGCACTGAAGCTTTCTTT.

This chain links TRBV27 with TRBJ1-3, with TRBD1 identical over 7 bases. CDR1 is MNHEY, CDR2 SMNVEV, per germline (reference sequence). The CDR3 loop spans 15 amino acids. J gave up 0 bases and V 5 bases, and 4 bases lay outside the gene matches. CDR3 coding DNA: TGTGCCAGCAGTCCGTGGGACAGCTCTGGAAACACCATATATTTT. This encodes CASSPWDSSGNTIYF.

This rearrangement joins TRBV28 to TRBJ1-5; D unresolved. V was cut by 7 bases and J by 3 bases, with 16 bases left in between. The CDR3 has 15 amino acids. Per the germline V gene, CDR1 is MDHEN and CDR2 is SYDVKM. The CDR3 region is CASTPPEAHNQPQHF. The CDR3, as DNA: TGTGCCAGCACCCCACCCGAGGCCCACAATCAGCCCCAGCATTTT.

The chain combines TRBV30 with TRBJ2-5; no clear D. V shed 1 base and J shed 2 bases, with 5 bases lying between them. Germline V gene lookup returns CDR1 GTSNPN and CDR2 SVGIG (reference sequence). The CDR3 has 12 residues. Here the CDR3 reads CAWSASQETQYF. In DNA form, the CDR3 reads TGTGCCTGGAGTGCCTCGCAAGAGACCCAGTACTTC.

The chain combines TRBV7-2 with TRBJ2-5; tentatively, D is TRBD2 (6 bases). The CDR3 runs 13 residues. Trimming took 5 bases from V and 2 from J, leaving 9 bases between them. Germline CDR1 SGHTA, CDR2 FQGNSA. CDR3 nucleotides: TGTGCCAGCAGCCGGGGGTTTCAAGAGACCCAGTACTTC. Protein sequence: CASSRGFQETQYF.

CDR3 loop: CASSQERPANLGALHF. The DNA of the CDR3 is TGTGCCAGCAGCCAAGAAAGGCCAGCGAACCTTGGGGCCCTCCACTTT. The gene calls are TRBV14 and TRBJ1-6; D gene unclear. CDR3 length: 16 amino acids. V dropped 0 bases and J dropped 14 bases, with 20 bases sitting between them. Per germline, CDR1 SGHDN and CDR2 FVKESK.